Below, 30 T cell receptor beta chains from the same sample are listed, as sequenced in a study of tumor-infiltrating lymphocytes in primary liver carcinoma. With a constant-region primer, TCR beta cDNA was made from about 0.5 ug of total RNA. Sequencing libraries for TCR beta derived from three nested multiplex PCR rounds that used slightly modified ARM-PCR. Rounds one and two of PCR, each of about 10 cycles, were primed with TRBV1-TRBV30 forward primers and a C-beta reverse primer. TCRdb analysed the multiplex PCR reads with MiXCR anew, one entry per CDR3 protein. There are 300,000 to 400,000 distinct CDR3 sequences in the sample; over 55% occur only once, and roughly 9% lies in the top ten. The source of the blood RNA was unsorted whole blood, and germline DNA was extracted as well. Material: peripheral blood. The receptor source for this set is a man aged 35 to 55 with primary liver carcinoma and hepatitis B virus infection.

This clonotype was seen repeatedly, ten times or more. The rearrangement uses TRBV4-3 and TRBJ2-7; TRBD1 matches at 8 bases. Trimming cost V 0 bases and J 4 bases; bases outside gene matches: 5. From germline, CDR1 is LGHNA and CDR2 YSLEER. The CDR3 contains 15 residues. CDR3 in DNA: TGCGCCAGCAGCCAAGAAAACAGGGGGGAGTACGAGCAGTACTTC. Encoded protein: CASSQENRGEYEQYF.

The chain combines TRBV10-3 with TRBJ2-3; D is ambiguous. The CDR3 covers 13 residues. Germline V gives CDR1 ENHRY, CDR2 SYGVKD. Trimming pared 4 bases from V and 6 bases from J, leaving 11 bases between. The CDR3 spells CAISGPASDTQYF. CDR3 DNA: TGTGCCATCAGTGGCCCCGCCAGTGATACGCAGTATTTT.

A word on this clonotype: A clone one base away is much larger, so this may be a read error. This chain joins TRBV5-5 and TRBJ2-1; weak D call: TRBD1 (6 bases). The germline V gene has CDR1 SGHKS and CDR2 YYEKEE (reference sequence). The CDR3 consists of 16 residues. CDR3 residues: CARSSLDSTAYNEQFF. In DNA form, the CDR3 reads TGTGCCAGAAGCTCCCTGGACAGTACAGCCTACAATGAGCAGTTCTTC. The variable domain in full, with the rest retrieved from reference TRBV5-5 and TRBJ2-1, is DAGVTQSPTHLIKTRGQQVTLRCSPISGHKSVSWYQQVLGQGPQFIFQYYEKEERGRGNFPDRFSARQFPNYSSELNVNALLLGDSALYLCARSSLDSTAYNEQFFGPGTRLTVL.

This clonotype came up once. The V gene is TRBV28, the J gene TRBJ2-1; TRBD2 aligns across 9 bases. The V gene's germline CDR1 is MDHEN and CDR2 SYDVKM. With 0 bases clipped from V and 7 bases from J, the junction kept 4 bases outside the gene matches. This CDR3 comprises 15 residues. CDR3 in DNA: TGTGCCAGCAGTTTATGGCCTAGCGGGAAAAATGAGCAGTTCTTC. Its protein product is CASSLWPSGKNEQFF. The full variable domain, rest sourced from reference TRBV28 and TRBJ2-1, is DVKVTQSSRYLVKRTGEKVFLECVQDMDHENMFWYRQDPGLGLRLIYFSYDVKMKEKGDIPEGYSVSREKKERFSLILESASTNQTSMYLCASSLWPSGKNEQFFGPGTRLTVL.

The chain couples TRBV7-2 to TRBJ2-7, with 9 bases identical to TRBD2. The CDR3 is 16 amino acids. Germline V gene lookup returns CDR1 SGHTA and CDR2 FQGNSA. With V trimmed by 5 bases and J by 2 bases, 10 bases remained unmatched. Here the CDR3 DNA reads TGTGCCAGCAGCCCAGGGGCTAGCGGGGCAACCTACGAGCAGTACTTC. Its protein is CASSPGASGATYEQYF.

Concerning this clonotype itself: Being one base from a much bigger clone, this may be a read error. The CDR3 sequence is CASSLVTADDQYF. For the CDR3, the DNA is TGTGCCAGCAGCTTGGTAACGGCCGACGATCAGTACTTC. The rearrangement links TRBV5-6 to TRBJ2-7; D gene unclear. Per the germline V gene, CDR1 is SGHDT and CDR2 is YYEEEE. The CDR3 has 13 amino acids.

This chain uses TRBV5-4 with TRBJ2-7; 7 nucleotides match TRBD1. Trimming took 1 base from V and 6 from J; bases not matched to a gene: 7. Germline loops: CDR1 SGHNT, CDR2 YYREEE (reference sequence). The CDR3 covers 14 residues. The CDR3 nucleotides are TGTGCCAGCAGCTTGCGTCAGGGGGTAGGCGAGCAGTACTTC. Translating gives CASSLRQGVGEQYF.

Remarks on this clonotype: One junction end disagrees with the germline gene, perhaps due to a read error. The V call is TRBV12-3 or TRBV12-4, the J call TRBJ2-3; possible D gene TRBD2, 6 bases. This CDR3 contains 14 residues. The CDR3 nucleotides read TGTGCCAGCAGTTTAACCTCGGGAGCACATACTCAGTATTTT. It yields the protein CASSLTSGAHTQYF.

With respect to this clonotype: Since a much larger clone is just one base distant, this may be a read error. The chain links TRBV6-5 to TRBJ2-7; D gene ambiguous. Germline CDR1 and CDR2: MNHEY and SVGAGI. The CDR3 runs to 13 residues. CDR3 bases: TGTGCCAGCAGTTACGAACAGTACACGGAGCAGAACTTC. Encoded protein: CASSYEQYTEQNF.

This clonotype was recorded many times. The chain couples TRBV4-3 to TRBJ1-2; the D gene is possibly TRBD1 (5 bases). The CDR3 runs 16 residues. The germline gives CDR1 LGHNA, CDR2 YSLEER. V lost 0 bases and J 2 bases, leaving 13 bases between the germline ends. CDR3 sequence reads: CASSQDGQGRNYGYTF. CDR3 nucleotide sequence: TGCGCCAGCAGCCAAGATGGGCAGGGCCGGAACTATGGCTACACCTTC.

This clonotype was detected only a few times. The chain carries TRBV28 and TRBJ2-2; no reliable D call. The length of the CDR3 is 13 residues. Germline CDR1 and CDR2: MDHEN and SYDVKM. With 7 bases removed from V and 7 bases from J, the gap between germline ends came to 13 bases. CDR3 loop: CASTATRNGELFF. The CDR3 nucleotides are TGTGCCAGCACCGCCACCCGGAACGGGGAGCTGTTTTTT.

The sample holds many counts of this clonotype. V gene TRBV29-1 combines with J gene TRBJ2-4; tentatively, D is TRBD1 or TRBD2 (5 bases each). CDR1 SQVTM and CDR2 ANQGSEA come from the germline V gene. The length of the CDR3 is 12 residues. Trimming shortened V by 0 bases and J by 15 bases, and 15 bases separated the two germline ends. The CDR3 region has the DNA TGCAGCGTTGAAGATTTAGGCCGGGGCCTGTACTTC. Translating gives CSVEDLGRGLYF. The variable domain in full, completed from reference TRBV29-1 and TRBJ2-4, reads SAVISQKPSRDICQRGTSLTIQCQVDSQVTMMFWYRQQPGQSLTLIATANQGSEATYESGFVIDKFPISRPNLTFSTLTVSNMSPEDSSIYLCSVEDLGRGLYFGAGTRLSVL.

About this clonotype itself: A junction end diverges from the germline sequence, so it may reflect a read error. The CDR3 here is CASSLTVESSGASVLTF. The CDR3 nucleotides are TGTGCCAGCAGTTTGACTGTTGAGAGCTCTGGGGCCAGCGTCCTGACTTTC. The rearrangement uses TRBV5-6 and TRBJ2-6; a possible D gene is TRBD1 (5 bases). Per the germline V gene, CDR1 is SGHDT and CDR2 is YYEEEE. This CDR3 contains 17 residues.

Worth noting for this clonotype: The junction does not match germline at one end; this may be a read error. This chain joins TRBV4-2 and TRBJ2-7; 8 positions agree with TRBD2. CDR3 length equals 15 residues. Germline assignment: CDR1 LGHNA and CDR2 YNFKEQ. CDR3 sequence: CASGQAGVNSYEQYF. The CDR3 DNA follows: TGTGCCAGCGGCCAAGCGGGGGTCAACTCCTACGAGCAGTACTTC.

About this clonotype: Possible read error: a much larger clone is one base away. The chain is built from TRBV4-1 and TRBJ2-1; tentative D call: TRBD1 (6 bases). Germline V gives CDR1 MGHRA, CDR2 YSYEKL. The V end lost 4 bases, the J end lost 8 bases, and 24 bases lay between the germline ends. The CDR3 is made up of 17 amino acids. The CDR3 loop reads CASSPASGVVAGDEQFF. The CDR3 nucleotides are TGCGCCAGCAGCCCTGCCAGTGGAGTAGTAGCAGGGGATGAGCAGTTCTTC.

This clonotype was detected a few times. The CDR3 bases are TGTGCCAGCAGCCAAGCTGTAGTTCCAGAGACCCAGTACTTC. Protein sequence: CASSQAVVPETQYF. V usage is TRBV14 and J usage is TRBJ2-5; D uncertain. V was shortened by 1 base and J by 4 bases, with 10 bases between the two germline ends. The CDR3 consists of 14 residues. Germline CDR1 SGHDN, CDR2 FVKESK.

Concerning this clonotype itself: A read error is possible here, since a much larger clone lies one base away. The rearrangement joins TRBV11-2 to TRBJ2-6; a weak D match, TRBD2 (5 bases). V shed 6 bases and J shed 0 bases, with 9 bases lying between them. Germline V lookup: CDR1 SGHAT, CDR2 FQNNGV. The CDR3 has 15 residues. The CDR3 loop is CASRSGYSGANVLTF. CDR3 sequence (DNA): TGTGCCAGCAGATCGGGATACTCTGGGGCCAACGTCCTGACTTTC.

Comment on this clonotype: One end of the junction varies from germline; a read error may be responsible. The genes are TRBV5-5 and TRBJ2-3, with TRBD2 matching 15 bases. CDR3 length: 20 residues. Germline values: CDR1 SGHKS, CDR2 YYEKEE (reference sequence). CDR3 amino acids: CANSSMLILGTSGRTNTQYF. The CDR3 DNA sequence: TGTGCCAACAGCTCAATGCTCATACTTGGGACTAGCGGGAGGACTAATACGCAGTATTTT. The full variable domain, in which reference TRBV5-5 and TRBJ2-3 provide the parts outside the CDR3, is DAGVTQSPTHLIKTRGQQVTLRCSPISGHKSVSWYQQVLGQGPQFIFQYYEKEERGRGNFPDRFSARQFPNYSSELNVNALLLGDSALYLCANSSMLILGTSGRTNTQYFGPGTRLTVL.

To note about this clonotype: A clone one base away is much larger, so this may be a read error. The chain has TRBV29-1 and TRBJ2-2; the D call may be TRBD1 or TRBD2 (6 bases each). There are 15 residues in the CDR3. Germline-derived CDR1 and CDR2 are SQVTM and ANQGSEA. CDR3 bases: TGCAGCGTTGAGTGGGGGGACATCTACACCAGGGAGCTGTTTTTT. Residues: CSVEWGDIYTRELFF.

On this clonotype itself: It may be a read error: a sequence one base away is much more abundant. This chain links TRBV6-6 with TRBJ1-3; possibly TRBD1 for D (6 bases). Trimming stripped 2 bases from V and 0 bases from J, with 14 bases between. CDR1 is MNHNY and CDR2 is SVGAGI in the germline V gene (reference sequence). The CDR3 loop spans 17 amino acids. The CDR3 is CASSYPVQGLSGNTIYF. CDR3 DNA sequence: TGTGCCAGCAGTTACCCTGTACAGGGCCTCTCTGGAAACACCATATATTTT.

In its sample, this clonotype was seen a few times. This chain joins TRBV5-6 and TRBJ2-5; 14 nucleotides match TRBD2. Unmatched junction bases numbered 20, after V lost 3 bases and J lost 10 bases. Germline V CDR1 and CDR2: SGHDT, YYEEEE. The CDR3 sequence is 19 residues long. The CDR3 region is CASSSLRQGLAGVSPDQYF. The CDR3 DNA reads as TGTGCCAGCAGCTCGTTGAGACAGGGACTAGCGGGAGTGTCCCCAGACCAGTACTTC.

This chain links TRBV6-1 with TRBJ1-4; D is undetermined. CDR3 length: 13 residues. Germline V gene sequence: CDR1 MNHNS, CDR2 SASEGT. The V end was cut by 7 bases, the J end by 3 bases, with 9 bases between. The CDR3 reads CASTGSANEKLFF. The DNA for the CDR3 is TGTGCCAGCACCGGGTCAGCTAATGAAAAACTGTTTTTT.

Concerning this clonotype: A much larger clonotype is one base distant, so this may be a read error. This chain links TRBV12-3 or TRBV12-4 with TRBJ2-5; D is uncertain. CDR3 length equals 13 residues. DNA for the CDR3: TGTACCAGCAGTTTTCTGGCGCAAGAGACCCAGTACTTC. Encoded protein: CTSSFLAQETQYF.

A note on this clonotype: Given a much more abundant clone one base away, this may be a read error. In nucleotides, the CDR3 is TGTTCCAGCAGTGAAGAGAAAATAGCGAGAGGGACAGATACGCAGTATTTT. It is translated as CSSSEEKIARGTDTQYF. This chain links TRBV6-1 with TRBJ2-3; perhaps TRBD2 as D (5 bases). This CDR3 spans 17 amino acids. Germline loops: CDR1 MNHNS, CDR2 SASEGT.

This clonotype was observed a few times. The chain links TRBV5-5 to TRBJ1-4, with no clear D. CDR1 and CDR2 (germline): SGHKS, YYEKEE (reference sequence). The length of the CDR3 is 13 residues. The germline V and J ends were trimmed by 2 bases and 0 bases, with 2 bases remaining between them. The CDR3 sequence is CASSLTTNEKLFF. CDR3 DNA sequence: TGTGCCAGCAGCTTAACAACTAATGAAAAACTGTTTTTT.

Comment on this clonotype: Its ends do not fully match the called genes, so a read error is possible. The V gene is TRBV11-2, the J gene TRBJ1-3; unclear D gene. The CDR3 length is 14 residues. Germline V gene lookup returns CDR1 SGHAT and CDR2 FQNNGV. Here the CDR3 DNA reads TGTGCCAGCAGCCTCGGGAGTTCTGGAAACGCCATATATTTT. Its protein is CASSLGSSGNAIYF.

This clonotype is a singleton in its sample. Given the absence of the conserved phenylalanine or tryptophan at the CDR3 end, a read error is likely. The chain is built from TRBV4-3 and TRBJ1-1, with D uncertain. The germline V gene encodes CDR1 LGHNA and CDR2 YSLEER. V lost 6 bases and J lost 5, with 13 bases in between. This CDR3 has 13 residues. The CDR3 loop reads CASSQTLRTEAFS. The CDR3 DNA follows: TGCGCCAGCAGTCAAACCCTGCGGACTGAAGCTTTCTCT.

With regard to this clonotype: A read error may account for a junction end that differs from germline. The V call is TRBV28, the J call TRBJ2-7; the D gene is possibly TRBD2 (5 bases). Germline assignment: CDR1 MDHEN and CDR2 SYDVKM. The CDR3 has 11 amino acids. The CDR3 sequence: CASSGMWEQYF. The CDR3 DNA is TGTGCCAGCAGTGGGATGTGGGAGCAATACTTC.

About this clonotype itself: This may stem from a read error, because a much larger clone lies one nucleotide away. The chain recombines TRBV6-6 with TRBJ2-6; D gene ambiguous. From germline, CDR1 is MNHNY and CDR2 SVGAGI (reference sequence). The CDR3 has 15 residues. The chain's CDR3 is CVSSYSTAGANVLTF. The CDR3 DNA reads as TGTGTCAGCAGTTACTCGACGGCCGGGGCCAACGTCCTGACTTTC.

The genes are TRBV6-4 and TRBJ2-2; no reliable D call. The V gene's germline CDR1 is MRHNA and CDR2 SNTAGT. This CDR3 comprises 15 residues. V dropped 7 bases and J dropped 0 bases, with 12 bases sitting between them. The CDR3 nucleotides read TGTGCCAGCAATCTGCCCAGCACGAACACCGGGGAGCTGTTTTTT. Residues: CASNLPSTNTGELFF.